Below are 5 T cell receptor beta chains sequenced from a single sample in a study of blood T cells in healthy people across ages. Sample-barcoded 5' priming and a J-beta primer mix drove a second PCR of about 6 to 11 cycles. TCRdb itself ran the 5' RACE reads through MiXCR, one entry per CDR3 protein. The top ten clones hold 23% of a sample with 1,800,000 or so distinct CDR3 sequences, roughly two fifths of them seen once. The sample comprised blood. Receptor source: a human donor in good health.

The chain has TRBV13 and TRBJ2-2; D ambiguous. Trimming left V 5 bases short and J 6 bases short, with 13 bases between. This CDR3 is 14 amino acids long. Germline V CDR1 and CDR2: PRHDT, FYEKMQ (reference sequence). CDR3 nucleotide sequence: TGTGCCAGCAGCCTAAGGACCTGGCCCGGGGAGCTGTTTTTT. This sequence encodes CASSLRTWPGELFF.

This chain uses TRBV4-1 with TRBJ1-5; 11 positions agree with TRBD1. The J segment lost 1 base and the V segment lost 1 base, leaving 3 bases of the junction unmatched. The CDR3 has 17 residues. Germline values: CDR1 MGHRA, CDR2 YSYEKL. The CDR3 DNA follows: TGCGCCAGCAGCCAAGGGACAGGGGGCTTGAGCAATCAGCCCCAGCATTTT. This sequence encodes CASSQGTGGLSNQPQHF.

The chain couples TRBV7-8 to TRBJ2-3, with 9 bases lining up with TRBD1. Per the germline V gene, CDR1 is SGHVS and CDR2 is FQNEAQ. There are 16 residues in the CDR3. With V trimmed by 3 bases and J by 5 bases, 9 bases remained unmatched. CDR3 bases: TGTGCCAGCAGCTTGAGGCCACAGGGGGCCATAGATACGCAGTATTTT. Protein sequence: CASSLRPQGAIDTQYF.

V gene TRBV4-1 combines with J gene TRBJ1-3; D is unresolved. Trimming stripped 1 base from V and 1 base from J, with 17 bases between. This CDR3 spans 18 amino acids. Germline CDR1 MGHRA, CDR2 YSYEKL. The CDR3 loop reads CASSQGGARGLSGNTIYF. In DNA form, the CDR3 reads TGCGCCAGCAGCCAAGGGGGTGCTCGGGGTCTTTCTGGAAACACCATATATTTT.

Only a few counts were recorded for this clonotype. The chain links TRBV28 to TRBJ1-5, with D unresolved. The V end was cut by 7 bases, the J end by 6 bases, with 19 bases between. The CDR3 has 15 residues. CDR1 and CDR2 (germline): MDHEN, SYDVKM. The CDR3 sequence: CASTPVTYRAQPQHF. The DNA of the CDR3 is TGTGCCAGCACCCCCGTTACGTATCGTGCTCAGCCCCAGCATTTT.